A single sample is the source of the 2 T cell receptor beta chains below, sequenced in a study of blood T cell repertoires in COVID-19. Only in-frame clones appear in the TCRdb table, and some are missing; sequencing was by immunoSEQ multiplex PCR. The sample consists of 160,000 or so clones, about 87% of them appearing once. The sample was peripheral blood. These receptors were taken from a woman aged 45-59 years with acute or convalescent COVID-19.

The genes are TRBV6-5 and TRBJ2-5; tentative D call: TRBD2 (5 bases). CDR3 length: 14 amino acids. The ends were cut back, 7 bases at V and 5 bases at J, with 17 bases in the middle. Per the germline V gene, CDR1 is MNHEY and CDR2 is SVGAGI. The chain's CDR3 is CASKPGNSGETQYF. CDR3 bases: TGTGCCAGCAAACCGGGGAATTCTGGGGAGACCCAGTACTTC.

The chain employs TRBV19 and TRBJ2-1, with TRBD2 as a possible D gene (5 bases). The CDR3 is made up of 16 amino acids. Germline values: CDR1 LNHDA, CDR2 SQIVND (reference sequence). V was cut by 4 bases and J by 4 bases, with 17 bases left in between. The CDR3 DNA reads TGTGCCAGTAGTAGTCAGACTACCACTGCATACAATGAGCAGTTCTTC. It yields the protein CASSSQTTTAYNEQFF.